These T cell receptor beta chains were read from a single sample in a study of T-cell memory formation after mild COVID-19. From the 5' RACE reads, TCRdb called clonotypes with MiXCR, one entry per CDR3 protein. The sample carries about 180,000 distinct CDR3 sequences, approximately 17% recorded once. The sequenced sample was PBMCs or a T cell subset sorted from them (not recorded which). The receptors here all came from a man aged 18 to 29 who had mild COVID-19 (a few samples of this study predate the infection). Cell type and time point are not known. Both conserved end residues are part of each CDR3. D genes are given only for firm matches. Some rows mark clone size as missing; the rest say once, few, many or name a class of expanded clone.

J: TRBJ2-3
size: many
V: TRBV7-3
D: NA
length: 14
CDR3: CASSPFAGSDTQYF
DNA: TGTGCCAGCAGCCCCTTTGCGGGGTCAGATACGCAGTATTTT

J: TRBJ2-5
size: few
V: TRBV2
D: NA
length: 17
CDR3: CASSEGRFSVGVETQYF
DNA: TGTGCCAGCAGTGAGGGACGGTTTTCGGTTGGGGTAGAGACCCAGTACTTC

J: TRBJ1-5
size: few
V: TRBV4-2
D: NA
length: 16
CDR3: CASSQDQGRRNQPQHF
DNA: TGTGCCAGCAGCCAAGATCAAGGAAGGCGCAATCAGCCCCAGCATTTT

J: TRBJ1-6
size: few
V: TRBV12-3/TRBV12-4
D: TRBD1
length: 15
CDR3: CASSPDRVRASPLHF
DNA: TGTGCCAGCAGCCCCGACAGGGTCAGAGCGTCACCCCTCCACTTT

J: TRBJ1-4
size: few
V: TRBV7-2
D: TRBD1
length: 16
CDR3: CASSLDPGQGNEKLFF
DNA: TGTGCCAGCAGCTTAGATCCCGGACAGGGTAATGAAAAACTGTTTTTT

J: TRBJ1-2
size: NA
V: TRBV20-1
D: NA
length: 13
CDR3: CSASPGANYGYTF
DNA: TGCAGTGCTAGTCCGGGGGCGAACTATGGCTACACCTTC

J: TRBJ2-3
size: NA
V: TRBV10-3
D: TRBD2
length: 15
CDR3: CAISDRGEGTDTQYF
DNA: TGTGCCATCAGTGACCGGGGGGAGGGCACAGATACGCAGTATTTT

J: TRBJ2-2
size: few
V: TRBV29-1
D: NA
length: 15
CDR3: CSVGSSGTNTGELFF
DNA: TGCAGCGTTGGATCATCCGGTACGAACACCGGGGAGCTGTTTTTT

J: TRBJ1-5
size: few
V: TRBV5-6
D: NA
length: 13
CDR3: CASSLGGEQPQHF
DNA: TGTGCCAGCAGCTTGGGGGGCGAACAGCCCCAGCATTTT

J: TRBJ1-1
size: NA
V: TRBV6-5
D: NA
length: 14
CDR3: CASSYSMIYTEAFF
DNA: TGTGCCAGCAGTTACTCGATGATTTACACTGAAGCTTTCTTT

J: TRBJ2-3
size: NA
V: TRBV7-2
D: TRBD2
length: 20
CDR3: CASSLRVSGGSTSSTDTQYF
DNA: TGTGCCAGCAGCTTACGGGTTAGCGGGGGTTCAACCTCTAGCACAGATACGCAGTATTTT

J: TRBJ2-5
size: NA
V: TRBV5-4
D: TRBD1
length: 15
CDR3: CASSSTGQGMETQYF
DNA: TGTGCCAGCAGCTCCACGGGACAGGGGATGGAGACCCAGTACTTC

J: TRBJ2-5
size: NA
V: TRBV7-9
D: NA
length: 12
CDR3: CASRWGKETQYF
DNA: TGTGCCAGCAGATGGGGAAAAGAGACCCAGTACTTC

J: TRBJ2-3
size: NA
V: TRBV12-3/TRBV12-4
D: NA
length: 16
CDR3: CASSLRRRGAQDTQYF
DNA: TGTGCCAGCAGTTTAAGACGGCGCGGGGCACAAGATACGCAGTATTTT

J: TRBJ2-5
size: few
V: TRBV4-3
D: NA
length: 13
CDR3: CASSQDYGETQYF
DNA: TGCGCCAGCAGCCAAGATTATGGGGAGACCCAGTACTTC

J: TRBJ2-1
size: few
V: TRBV2
D: TRBD2
length: 14
CDR3: CASMGWTGGNEQFF
DNA: TGTGCCAGCATGGGGTGGACGGGGGGGAATGAGCAGTTCTTC

J: TRBJ1-5
size: once
V: TRBV20-1
D: NA
length: 14
CDR3: CSARAGANNQPQHF
DNA: TGCAGTGCTAGAGCGGGGGCAAACAATCAGCCCCAGCATTTT

J: TRBJ2-2
size: NA
V: TRBV11-1
D: NA
length: 16
CDR3: CASSPRVRSGTGELFF
DNA: TGTGCCAGCAGCCCACGGGTCCGGAGTGGCACCGGGGAGCTGTTTTTT

J: TRBJ1-2
size: NA
V: TRBV20-1
D: TRBD1
length: 15
CDR3: CSALKAGQGGYGYTF
DNA: TGCAGTGCTCTTAAGGCGGGACAGGGAGGCTATGGCTACACCTTC

J: TRBJ2-2
size: NA
V: TRBV7-2
D: TRBD1
length: 16
CDR3: CASSLHTQGAGGELFF
DNA: TGTGCCAGCAGCTTGCACACACAGGGGGCAGGCGGGGAGCTGTTTTTT

J: TRBJ1-2
size: few
V: TRBV29-1
D: TRBD1
length: 13
CDR3: CSVERDRGYGYTF
DNA: TGCAGCGTTGAAAGGGACAGGGGTTATGGCTACACCTTC

J: TRBJ1-5
size: NA
V: TRBV7-2
D: TRBD1
length: 19
CDR3: CASSRLWTGGSPLNQPQHF
DNA: TGTGCCAGCAGCAGACTTTGGACAGGGGGCTCTCCCCTCAATCAGCCCCAGCATTTT

J: TRBJ1-1
size: many
V: TRBV5-1
D: NA
length: 14
CDR3: CASSLSPRSTEAFF
DNA: TGCGCCAGCAGCTTGAGTCCCCGTAGCACTGAAGCTTTCTTT

J: TRBJ2-6
size: NA
V: TRBV18
D: TRBD1
length: 19
CDR3: CASSPPRGTGGSGANVLTF
DNA: TGTGCCAGCTCACCACCTAGAGGGACAGGGGGCTCTGGGGCCAACGTCCTGACTTTC

J: TRBJ2-1
size: NA
V: TRBV7-3
D: NA
length: 13
CDR3: CASSSQDGNEQFF
DNA: TGTGCCAGCAGCTCACAGGACGGGAATGAGCAGTTCTTC

J: TRBJ1-2
size: few
V: TRBV5-1
D: TRBD1
length: 16
CDR3: CASSYFQGASSHGYTF
DNA: TGCGCCAGCAGCTACTTTCAGGGGGCCTCGTCACATGGCTACACCTTC

J: TRBJ1-5
size: NA
V: TRBV6-1
D: NA
length: 14
CDR3: CASSEEWPYQPQHF
DNA: TGTGCCAGCAGTGAAGAATGGCCCTATCAGCCCCAGCATTTT

J: TRBJ1-1
size: few
V: TRBV7-3
D: NA
length: 15
CDR3: CASSAGGVTNTEAFF
DNA: TGTGCCAGCAGCGCGGGGGGTGTGACGAACACTGAAGCTTTCTTT

J: TRBJ2-3
size: few
V: TRBV7-6
D: NA
length: 14
CDR3: CASSPRGFSDTQYF
DNA: TGTGCCAGCAGTCCCCGGGGGTTTTCAGATACGCAGTATTTT

J: TRBJ2-3
size: many
V: TRBV6-2/TRBV6-3
D: NA
length: 14
CDR3: CASSQGPDTDTQYF
DNA: TGTGCCAGCAGTCAGGGGCCCGACACAGATACGCAGTATTTT

J: TRBJ2-5
size: NA
V: TRBV29-1
D: TRBD1
length: 13
CDR3: CSVKDRAGETQYF
DNA: TGCAGCGTTAAGGACAGGGCAGGAGAGACCCAGTACTTC

J: TRBJ1-2
size: once
V: TRBV28
D: NA
length: 13
CDR3: CASSSLTDDGYTF
DNA: TGTGCCAGCAGTTCCCTAACCGACGATGGCTACACCTTC

J: TRBJ2-3
size: NA
V: TRBV5-1
D: TRBD1
length: 16
CDR3: CASTSGQGTRPDTQYF
DNA: TGCGCCAGCACCTCCGGACAGGGAACCAGACCAGATACGCAGTATTTT

J: TRBJ1-3
size: few
V: TRBV5-1
D: TRBD1
length: 14
CDR3: CASSTTGQGNTIYF
DNA: TGCGCCAGCAGCACGACAGGGCAAGGAAACACCATATATTTT

J: TRBJ2-5
size: few
V: TRBV3-1
D: NA
length: 13
CDR3: CASSQVPGETQYF
DNA: TGTGCCAGCAGCCAAGTACCCGGAGAGACCCAGTACTTC

J: TRBJ1-5
size: NA
V: TRBV11-2
D: NA
length: 14
CDR3: CASSQDGSNQPQHF
DNA: TGTGCCAGCAGCCAGGACGGATCGAATCAGCCCCAGCATTTT

J: TRBJ2-1
size: NA
V: TRBV7-6
D: NA
length: 11
CDR3: CASSPLGEQFF
DNA: TGTGCCAGCAGCCCTCTTGGTGAGCAGTTCTTC

J: TRBJ2-7
size: few
V: TRBV18
D: NA
length: 13
CDR3: CASSPIEGSAQYF
DNA: TGTGCCAGCTCACCAATCGAGGGATCAGCGCAGTACTTC

J: TRBJ1-2
size: NA
V: TRBV7-2
D: TRBD1
length: 19
CDR3: CASSLLRVTPGTGDSGYTF
DNA: TGTGCCAGCAGCTTACTTCGGGTGACCCCCGGGACAGGGGATTCTGGCTACACCTTC

J: TRBJ2-1
size: NA
V: TRBV5-1
D: TRBD1
length: 17
CDR3: CASSLATGAVSYNEQFF
DNA: TGCGCCAGCAGCCTCGCGACAGGGGCGGTATCCTACAATGAGCAGTTCTTC

J: TRBJ2-3
size: NA
V: TRBV7-3
D: TRBD2
length: 18
CDR3: CASSLWASGVRSTDTQYF
DNA: TGTGCCAGCAGCTTATGGGCTAGCGGGGTCCGTAGCACAGATACGCAGTATTTT

J: TRBJ1-5
size: few
V: TRBV7-9
D: NA
length: 13
CDR3: CASSPQGGGPQHF
DNA: TGTGCCAGCAGTCCCCAGGGAGGGGGGCCCCAGCATTTT

J: TRBJ2-5
size: NA
V: TRBV4-1
D: NA
length: 13
CDR3: CASRALGAQTQYF
DNA: TGCGCCAGCAGGGCCCTAGGGGCACAGACCCAGTACTTC

J: TRBJ1-5
size: few
V: TRBV4-1
D: TRBD1
length: 15
CDR3: CASSQPGQGYQPQHF
DNA: TGCGCCAGCAGCCAACCGGGACAGGGATATCAGCCCCAGCATTTT

J: TRBJ2-5
size: many
V: TRBV7-9
D: NA
length: 14
CDR3: CASSFSSGQETQYF
DNA: TGTGCCAGCAGCTTTTCTTCCGGGCAAGAGACCCAGTACTTC

J: TRBJ1-4
size: NA
V: TRBV7-2
D: TRBD1
length: 15
CDR3: CASSFQGATNEKLFF
DNA: TGTGCCAGCAGCTTCCAGGGGGCAACTAATGAAAAACTGTTTTTT

J: TRBJ2-7
size: NA
V: TRBV20-1
D: NA
length: 12
CDR3: CSARAALYEQYF
DNA: TGCAGTGCTAGGGCGGCCCTCTACGAGCAGTACTTC

J: TRBJ1-1
size: many
V: TRBV5-1
D: TRBD1
length: 15
CDR3: CASSSLSGGNTEAFF
DNA: TGCGCCAGCAGCTCGCTCTCAGGGGGGAACACTGAAGCTTTCTTT

J: TRBJ1-2
size: NA
V: TRBV19
D: TRBD1
length: 14
CDR3: CASSRTGQGDGYTF
DNA: TGTGCCAGTAGTCGCACGGGACAGGGAGATGGCTACACCTTC